One and the same sample provided the 29 T cell receptor beta chains below, sequenced in a study of blood T cell repertoires in COVID-19. Produced via immunoSEQ multiplex PCR; TCRdb's table is partial and in-frame only. This table has about 180,000 clones, about 91% appearing once. The sample comprised peripheral blood. The receptors come from a woman aged 25 to 39 with acute or convalescent COVID-19.

The chain combines TRBV28 with TRBJ1-1; D is unresolved. The V gene lost 6 bases and the J gene lost 6 bases, with 17 bases spanning the gap. Germline lookup yields CDR1 MDHEN and CDR2 SYDVKM. CDR3 length equals 14 residues. In DNA form, the CDR3 reads TGTGCCAGCAGAAGACCCGGGTCGTCGGCTGAAGCTTTCTTT. The encoded protein is CASRRPGSSAEAFF.

This clone appeared once. The chain combines TRBV11-2 with TRBJ2-7; D possibly corresponds to TRBD2 (5 bases). Germline V CDR1 and CDR2: SGHAT, FQNNGV. The CDR3 totals 15 residues. The V and J ends lost 1 base and 5 bases respectively, with 15 bases between them. CDR3 in DNA: TGTGCCAGCAGCTTAGGGACTGCGGACTGGGACGAGCAGTACTTC. Amino acid sequence: CASSLGTADWDEQYF.

The chain's CDR3 is CASSFASGADTQYF. Here the CDR3 DNA reads TGTGCCAGCAGCTTTGCATCCGGAGCAGATACGCAGTATTTT. J is TRBJ2-3 and V is TRBV7-9; D gene uncertain. The CDR3 is made up of 14 amino acids. With 3 bases removed from V and 4 bases from J, the gap between germline ends came to 11 bases. Looked up from germline, CDR1 is SEHNR and CDR2 is FQNEAQ (reference sequence).

The chain combines TRBV25-1 with TRBJ1-4; perhaps TRBD1 as D (6 bases). This CDR3 spans 14 amino acids. The germline CDR1 and CDR2 sequences are MGHDK and SYGVNS. V gave up 10 bases and J gave up 4 bases, with 16 bases separating them. CDR3 nucleotides: TGTGCCACGAGAACAGGGATCAATAATGAAAAACTGTTTTTT. Its protein is CATRTGINNEKLFF. Drawing the rest from reference TRBV25-1 and TRBJ1-4, the complete variable domain is EADIYQTPRYLVIGTGKKITLECSQTMGHDKMYWYQQDPGMELHLIHYSYGVNSTEKGDLSSESTVSRIRTEHFPLTLESARPSHTSQYLCATRTGINNEKLFFGSGTQLSVL.

The chain uses TRBV3-1 (or the pseudogene TRBV3-2) and TRBJ2-1; perhaps TRBD2 as D (6 bases). CDR1 LGHDT and CDR2 YNNKEL come from the germline V gene (reference sequence). This CDR3 has 13 residues. Trimming left V 4 bases short and J 6 bases short, with 10 bases between. The chain's CDR3 is CASSRSGPNEQFF. In DNA form, the CDR3 reads TGTGCCAGCAGCCGAAGCGGGCCCAATGAGCAGTTCTTC.

The V call is TRBV19, the J call TRBJ1-2; 8 bases are a match to TRBD1. The germline gives CDR1 LNHDA, CDR2 SQIVND (reference sequence). The CDR3 has 13 amino acids. V was clipped by 5 bases and J by 5 bases; unmatched bases: 4. Here the CDR3 reads CASSPDRVYGYTF. CDR3 coding DNA: TGTGCCAGTAGTCCGGACAGGGTTTATGGCTACACCTTC.

The chain combines TRBV30 with TRBJ1-5; 7 bases line up with TRBD1. The germline V gene encodes CDR1 GTSNPN and CDR2 SVGIG (reference sequence). The trim removed 5 bases at V and 2 bases at J, leaving 3 bases unmatched. CDR3 length: 13 amino acids. CDR3 protein: CAWAQGGNQPQHF. The DNA for the CDR3 is TGTGCCTGGGCGCAGGGGGGCAATCAGCCCCAGCATTTT.

The V call is TRBV29-1, the J call TRBJ2-3; 8 bases are a match to TRBD1. CDR1 and CDR2 (germline): SQVTM, ANQGSEA. Trimming at V came to 8 bases and at J to 2 bases, leaving 6 bases not matched to a gene. This CDR3 has 13 amino acids. The DNA for the CDR3 is TGCAGCTTTAGGACAGGGTTCACAGATACGCAGTATTTT. It codes for CSFRTGFTDTQYF.

The V call is TRBV18, the J call TRBJ2-1; 9 positions agree with TRBD2. Unmatched junction bases numbered 7, after V lost 3 bases and J lost 4 bases. The CDR3 is 16 residues long. Germline CDR1 and CDR2: KGHSH and LQKENI. CDR3 amino acids: CASSPPSSGRYNEQFF. Here the CDR3 DNA reads TGTGCCAGCTCACCGCCCAGCAGCGGGAGGTACAATGAGCAGTTCTTC.

The V gene is TRBV5-4, the J gene TRBJ2-5, with D possibly being TRBD2 (6 bases). Germline values: CDR1 SGHNT, CDR2 YYREEE (reference sequence). The CDR3 runs 15 residues. V lost 4 bases and J 4 bases, leaving 17 bases between the germline ends. The CDR3 sequence is CASSEDGTSRETQYF. The CDR3 nucleotides read TGTGCCAGCAGCGAAGACGGGACTTCCAGAGAGACCCAGTACTTC. Supplemented by reference TRBV5-4 and TRBJ2-5, the full variable domain reads ETGVTQSPTHLIKTRGQQVTLRCSSQSGHNTVSWYQQALGQGPQFIFQYYREEENGRGNFPPRFSGLQFPNYSSELNVNALELDDSALYLCASSEDGTSRETQYFGPGTRLLVL.

The chain combines TRBV5-1 with TRBJ2-3; the match to TRBD2 covers 11 bases. The CDR3 totals 14 residues. Per the germline V gene, CDR1 is SGHRS and CDR2 is YFSETQ. Unmatched junction bases numbered 4, after V lost 4 bases and J lost 6 bases. The CDR3 bases are TGCGCCAGCAGCGGACTAGCGGGTTCGGATACGCAGTATTTT. This sequence encodes CASSGLAGSDTQYF.

CDR3 DNA sequence: TGTGCCAGCGATTTCGTGGGAGCCGCTGGGGCCAACGTCCTGACTTTC. Translated, it gives CASDFVGAAGANVLTF. The V and J genes are TRBV2 and TRBJ2-6; possible D gene TRBD2, 5 bases. Germline loops: CDR1 SNHLY, CDR2 FYNNEI. CDR3 length: 16 residues. Deletions cut 8 bases from V and 2 bases from J, with 16 bases between. The whole variable domain, filled in from reference TRBV2 and TRBJ2-6, reads EPEVTQTPSHQVTQMGQEVILRCVPISNHLYFYWYRQILGQKVEFLVSFYNNEISEKSEIFDDQFSVERPDGSNFTLKIRSTKLEDSAMYFCASDFVGAAGANVLTFGAGSRLTVL.

The chain employs TRBV28 and TRBJ1-1; unclear D gene. Per the germline V gene, CDR1 is MDHEN and CDR2 is SYDVKM. V was shortened by 7 bases and J by 7 bases, with 10 bases between the two germline ends. This CDR3 has 11 residues. The CDR3 DNA sequence: TGTGCCAGCATCGGGGTGAATGAAGCTTTCTTT. Protein sequence: CASIGVNEAFF.

V gene TRBV7-9 combines with J gene TRBJ1-2; D remains unclear. The CDR3 length is 13 residues. The germline V and J ends were trimmed by 1 base and 8 bases, with 11 bases remaining between them. Germline V gene data show CDR1 as SEHNR and CDR2 as FQNEAQ (reference sequence). The CDR3 nucleotides read TGTGCCAGCAGCTTAGATCGACAAGGAGGCTACACCTTC. This codes for CASSLDRQGGYTF.

The table lists this clone with a few counts. V usage is TRBV6-1 and J usage is TRBJ2-2, with D uncertain. The CDR3 contains 16 residues. Germline V CDR1 and CDR2: MNHNS, SASEGT. The V end lost 1 base, the J end lost 5 bases, and 14 bases lay between the germline ends. This CDR3 reads CASSEGLRSFTGELFF. The DNA of the CDR3 is TGTGCCAGCAGTGAAGGGCTTCGTAGCTTTACCGGGGAGCTGTTTTTT.

V gene TRBV27 combines with J gene TRBJ2-1; perhaps TRBD2 as D (7 bases). This CDR3 region has 14 residues. Germline values: CDR1 MNHEY, CDR2 SMNVEV (reference sequence). Between the trimmed V and J ends, which lost 6 bases and 6 bases, there was a span of 15 bases. In DNA, the CDR3 is TGTGCCAGCAGGCGGGGGAGAGGGGGCAATGAGCAGTTCTTC. Encoded protein: CASRRGRGGNEQFF.

V usage is TRBV5-8 and J usage is TRBJ1-3, with D uncertain. This CDR3 comprises 13 residues. Trimming shortened V by 0 bases and J by 2 bases, and 3 bases separated the two germline ends. Germline V gene data show CDR1 as SGHTS and CDR2 as YDEGEE. This chain's CDR3 is CASSLVTGNTIYF. CDR3 DNA: TGTGCCAGCAGCTTGGTAACTGGAAACACCATATATTTT.

The chain carries TRBV10-3 and TRBJ2-1; 9 bases are shared with TRBD2. CDR1 and CDR2 (germline): ENHRY, SYGVKD. The CDR3 has 13 residues. After removal of 7 bases from V and 8 bases from J, the junction contained 6 bases not matched to a gene. CDR3 residues: CAIIGGGRDEQFF. The DNA for the CDR3 is TGTGCCATCATAGGTGGCGGGAGGGATGAGCAGTTCTTC.

The gene calls are TRBV21-1 and TRBJ1-5; TRBD1, the table's D call, lacks a check against the DNA. TRBV21-1 is shown as a pseudogene. This CDR3 has 17 residues. The CDR3 is CASSKGGDSNHNQPQHF. The CDR3 DNA is TGTGCCAGCAGCAAAGGGGGGGACAGCAATCATAATCAGCCCCAGCATTTT.

The gene calls are TRBV2 and TRBJ2-1; D might be TRBD2 (6 bases). The V end was cut by 6 bases, the J end by 0 bases, with 12 bases between. The CDR3 is 15 amino acids. Germline V gene lookup returns CDR1 SNHLY and CDR2 FYNNEI. CDR3 coding DNA: TGTGCCAGCAGCGGGACTCCTATCTCCTACAATGAGCAGTTCTTC. This gives the protein CASSGTPISYNEQFF.

This chain uses TRBV27 with TRBJ2-2, with D possibly TRBD2 on 5 matching bases. CDR3 length: 13 residues. V was clipped by 5 bases and J by 4 bases, with 8 bases between them. Germline CDR1 and CDR2: MNHEY and SMNVEV (reference sequence). CDR3 sequence: CASSLALTGELFF. Here the CDR3 DNA reads TGTGCCAGCAGTCTAGCTCTCACCGGGGAGCTGTTTTTT.

The CDR3 is CSVASSFYNEQFF. The CDR3 nucleotides are TGCAGCGTTGCTTCTAGTTTCTACAATGAGCAGTTCTTC. The V gene is TRBV29-1, the J gene TRBJ2-1; D remains unclear. Trimming left V 4 bases short and J 3 bases short, with 10 bases between. The CDR3 totals 13 residues. Germline assignment: CDR1 SQVTM and CDR2 ANQGSEA.

This chain's CDR3 is CASSGLAGVPQFF. As DNA, the CDR3 is TGTGCCAGCAGCGGGCTAGCGGGAGTTCCGCAGTTCTTC. The chain has TRBV9 and TRBJ2-1, with TRBD2 matching 10 bases. V gave up 3 bases and J gave up 12 bases; unmatched junction bases: 6. Germline V CDR1 and CDR2: SGDLS, YYNGEE. The CDR3 runs 13 residues.

The table lists this clone with a count of one. This chain links TRBV7-2 with TRBJ2-2; TRBD2 aligns across 10 bases. Germline CDR1 reads SGHTA; CDR2 reads FQGNSA. This CDR3 spans 14 amino acids. With V trimmed by 10 bases and J by 7 bases, 9 bases remained unmatched. The CDR3 nucleotides read TGTGCCAACAGGAAGCGGGAGGGCGGCGGGGAGCTGTTTTTT. Translated: CANRKREGGGELFF. Full variable domain (outside the CDR3, taken from reference TRBV7-2 and TRBJ2-2): GAGVSQSPSNKVTEKGKDVELRCDPISGHTALYWYRQSLGQGLEFLIYFQGNSAPDKSGLPSDRFSAERTGGSVSTLTIQRTQQEDSAVYLCANRKREGGGELFFGEGSRLTVL.

The chain joins TRBV27 to TRBJ1-6; 9 nucleotides align to TRBD1. CDR3 length: 15 residues. Germline V gene data show CDR1 as MNHEY and CDR2 as SMNVEV (reference sequence). The V gene end was trimmed by 4 bases and the J gene end by 10 bases; junction bases not matched to a gene: 8. The CDR3 spells CASSSSQGAWSPLHF. The DNA of the CDR3 is TGTGCCAGCAGTTCGTCACAGGGGGCATGGTCACCCCTCCACTTT.

This chain links TRBV6-5 with TRBJ2-7, with TRBD1 matching over 7 bases. V shed 6 bases and J 2 bases; nucleotides not matched to a gene: 7. CDR3 length: 14 residues. Per the germline V gene, CDR1 is MNHEY and CDR2 is SVGAGI. As DNA, the CDR3 is TGTGCCAGCAGGGACGGGACAGCAACCTACGAGCAGTACTTC. This encodes CASRDGTATYEQYF.

The genes are TRBV4-1 and TRBJ1-2; TRBD1 matches 9 bases. The V and J ends lost 1 base and 3 bases, in that order; junction bases with no gene match: 9. The CDR3 spans 17 residues. The germline gives CDR1 MGHRA, CDR2 YSYEKL. As DNA, the CDR3 is TGCGCCAGCAGCCAAGCTCTACAGGGGGCGGATGACTATGGCTACACCTTC. It specifies CASSQALQGADDYGYTF.

The chain couples TRBV20-1 to TRBJ2-1; D perhaps matches TRBD2 (5 bases). There are 15 residues in the CDR3. CDR1 is DFQATT, CDR2 SNEGSKA, per germline (reference sequence). V gave up 3 bases and J gave up 2 bases, with 14 bases separating them. The DNA of the CDR3 is TGCAGTGCTAGTTTGGAGGCCCCTACCTACAATGAGCAGTTCTTC. Protein product: CSASLEAPTYNEQFF.

This clone came up once. The chain employs TRBV24-1 and TRBJ2-1; 12 bases align to TRBD2. V shed 4 bases and J 10 bases; nucleotides not matched to a gene: 7. The CDR3 sequence is 15 residues long. Germline V gives CDR1 KGHDR, CDR2 SFDVKD. The DNA of the CDR3 is TGTGCCACCAGTGAGCAGACTAGCGGGAGAGGGGAGCAGTTCTTC. Residues: CATSEQTSGRGEQFF.